This T cell receptor (beta chain) was observed in a study of cytomegalovirus exposure and HLA in healthy donors. The V gene lost 0 bases and the J gene lost 4 bases, with 12 bases spanning the gap. This CDR3 is 15 amino acids long. Germline CDR1 is MRHNA and CDR2 is SNTAGT. The PCR ran on 60 Vbeta and 13 Jbeta primers. Libraries were prepared by immunoSEQ multiplex PCR; TCRdb keeps only in-frame clonotypes and omits some of them. Among a few hundred thousand clones listed, about 90% were seen once. On this clone itself: Its antigen remains unidentified.

Notes on the study in general: Across donors, sequencing depth was assumed by presence/absence analyses to be roughly uniform. As a later analysis showed, several of the most significant clusters appeared to be linked to common viral pathogens.

The chain uses TRBV6-4 and TRBJ1-1; TRBD1 might be the D (5 bases). The sequence derives from a girl aged 2 to 10 in good health and CMV-seronegative. The sequenced sample consisted of PBMCs. In nucleotides, the CDR3 is TGTGCCAGCAGTGACTCCCCATATAGGGGCACTGAAGCTTTCTTT. Protein: CASSDSPYRGTEAFF.